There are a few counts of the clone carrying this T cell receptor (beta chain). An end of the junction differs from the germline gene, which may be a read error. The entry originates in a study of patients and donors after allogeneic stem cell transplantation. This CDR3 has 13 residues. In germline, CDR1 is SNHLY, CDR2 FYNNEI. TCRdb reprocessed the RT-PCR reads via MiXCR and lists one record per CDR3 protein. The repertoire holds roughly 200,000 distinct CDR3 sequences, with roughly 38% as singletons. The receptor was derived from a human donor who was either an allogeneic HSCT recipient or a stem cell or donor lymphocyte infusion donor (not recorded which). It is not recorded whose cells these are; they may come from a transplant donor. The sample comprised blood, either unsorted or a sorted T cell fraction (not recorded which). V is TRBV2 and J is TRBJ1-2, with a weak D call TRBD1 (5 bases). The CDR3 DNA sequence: TGTGCCAGCAGCGAAGACAGAATATATGGCTACACCTTC. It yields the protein CASSEDRIYGYTF. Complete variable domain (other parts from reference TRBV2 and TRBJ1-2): EPEVTQTPSHQVTQMGQEVILRCVPISNHLYFYWYRQILGQKVEFLVSFYNNEISEKSEIFDDQFSVERPDGSNFTLKIRSTKLEDSAMYFCASSEDRIYGYTFGSGTRLTVV.